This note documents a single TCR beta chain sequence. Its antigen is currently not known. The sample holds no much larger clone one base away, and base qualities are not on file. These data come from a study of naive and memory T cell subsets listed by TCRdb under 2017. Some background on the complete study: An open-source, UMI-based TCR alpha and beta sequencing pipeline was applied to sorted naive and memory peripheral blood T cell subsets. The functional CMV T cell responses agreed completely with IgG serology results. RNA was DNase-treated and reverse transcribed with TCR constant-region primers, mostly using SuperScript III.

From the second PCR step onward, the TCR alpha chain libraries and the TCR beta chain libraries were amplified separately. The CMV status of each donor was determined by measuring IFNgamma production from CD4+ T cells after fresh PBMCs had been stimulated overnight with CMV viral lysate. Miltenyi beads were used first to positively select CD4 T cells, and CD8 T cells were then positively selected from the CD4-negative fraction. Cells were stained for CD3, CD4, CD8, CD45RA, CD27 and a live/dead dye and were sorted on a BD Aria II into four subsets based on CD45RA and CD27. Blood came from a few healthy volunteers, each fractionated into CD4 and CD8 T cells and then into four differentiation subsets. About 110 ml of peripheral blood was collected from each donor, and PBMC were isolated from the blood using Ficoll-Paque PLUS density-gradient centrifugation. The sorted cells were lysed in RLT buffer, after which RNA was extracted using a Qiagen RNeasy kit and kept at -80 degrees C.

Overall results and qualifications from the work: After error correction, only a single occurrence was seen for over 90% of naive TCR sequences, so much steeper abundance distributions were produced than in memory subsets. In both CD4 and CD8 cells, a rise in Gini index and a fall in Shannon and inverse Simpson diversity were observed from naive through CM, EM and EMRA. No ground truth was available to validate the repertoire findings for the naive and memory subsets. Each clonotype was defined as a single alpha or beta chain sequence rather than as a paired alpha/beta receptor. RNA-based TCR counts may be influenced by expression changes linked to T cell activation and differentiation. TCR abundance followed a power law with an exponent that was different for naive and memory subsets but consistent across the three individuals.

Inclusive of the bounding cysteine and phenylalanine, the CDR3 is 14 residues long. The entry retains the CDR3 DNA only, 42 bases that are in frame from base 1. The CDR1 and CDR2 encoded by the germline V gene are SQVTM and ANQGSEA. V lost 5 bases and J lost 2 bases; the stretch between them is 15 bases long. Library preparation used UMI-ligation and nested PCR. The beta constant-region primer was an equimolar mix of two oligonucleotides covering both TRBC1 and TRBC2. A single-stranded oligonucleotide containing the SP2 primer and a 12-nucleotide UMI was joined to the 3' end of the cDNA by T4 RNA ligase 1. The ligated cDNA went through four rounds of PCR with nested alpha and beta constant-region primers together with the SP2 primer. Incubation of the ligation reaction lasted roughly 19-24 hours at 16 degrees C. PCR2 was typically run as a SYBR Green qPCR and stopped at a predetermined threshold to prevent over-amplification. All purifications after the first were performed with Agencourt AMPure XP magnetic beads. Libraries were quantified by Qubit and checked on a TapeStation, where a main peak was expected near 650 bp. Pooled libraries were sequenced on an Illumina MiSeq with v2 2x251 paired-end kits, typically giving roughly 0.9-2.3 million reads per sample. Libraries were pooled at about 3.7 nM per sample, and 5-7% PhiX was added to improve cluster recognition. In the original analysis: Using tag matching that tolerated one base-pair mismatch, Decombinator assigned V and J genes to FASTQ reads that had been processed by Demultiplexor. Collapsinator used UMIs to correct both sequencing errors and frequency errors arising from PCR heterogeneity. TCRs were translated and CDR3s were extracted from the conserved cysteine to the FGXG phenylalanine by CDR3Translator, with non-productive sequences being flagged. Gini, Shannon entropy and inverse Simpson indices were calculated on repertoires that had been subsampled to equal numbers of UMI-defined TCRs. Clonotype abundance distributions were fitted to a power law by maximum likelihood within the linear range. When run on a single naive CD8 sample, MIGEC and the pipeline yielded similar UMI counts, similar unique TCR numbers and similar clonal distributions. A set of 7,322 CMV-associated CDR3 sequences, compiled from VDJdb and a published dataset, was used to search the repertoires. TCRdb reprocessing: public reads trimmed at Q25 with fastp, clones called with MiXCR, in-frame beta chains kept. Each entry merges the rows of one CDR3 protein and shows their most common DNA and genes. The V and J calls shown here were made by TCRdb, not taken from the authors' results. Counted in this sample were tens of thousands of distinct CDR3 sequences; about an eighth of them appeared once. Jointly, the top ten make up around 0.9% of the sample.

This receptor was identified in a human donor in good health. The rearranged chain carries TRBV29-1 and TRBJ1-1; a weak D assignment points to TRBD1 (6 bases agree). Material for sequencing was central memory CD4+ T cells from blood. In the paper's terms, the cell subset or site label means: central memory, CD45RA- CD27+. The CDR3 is CSVTRPGVNTEAFF. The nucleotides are TGCAGCGTTACTCGACCAGGGGTTAACACTGAAGCTTTCTTT.